This is a list of T cell receptor beta chains from one sample in a study of cytomegalovirus exposure and HLA in healthy donors. Sequenced by immunoSEQ multiplex PCR; TCRdb stores in-frame clones only, minus some. In the table there are tens of thousands of clones, 82% of which are singletons. The material sequenced was PBMCs. These receptors all stem from a man between 18 and 29 years old in good health and CMV-seronegative. Each CDR3 is given with its conserved first and last residue. Each record gives: J gene, V gene, D gene, clone size, CDR3 protein, CDR3 DNA. A D gene is named only where the DNA matches it firmly. A clone size is listed for some rows: how often the clone was seen (once, few, many), or a class if it is expanded.

j_call: TRBJ2-3
v_call: TRBV19
d_call: TRBD2
clone_size: -
cdr3_aa: CASSHLAGEVDTQYF
cdr3_nt: TGTGCCAGTAGCCACTTAGCGGGAGAGGTAGATACGCAGTATTTT

j_call: TRBJ1-5
v_call: TRBV27
d_call: -
clone_size: -
cdr3_aa: CATAGPGLNQPQHF
cdr3_nt: TGTGCCACCGCGGGGCCAGGCCTCAATCAGCCCCAGCATTTT

j_call: TRBJ2-1
v_call: TRBV28
d_call: TRBD2
clone_size: -
cdr3_aa: CASSLWASGQNEQFF
cdr3_nt: TGTGCCAGCAGTTTATGGGCTAGCGGGCAGAATGAGCAGTTCTTC

j_call: TRBJ2-2
v_call: TRBV30
d_call: -
clone_size: -
cdr3_aa: CAWSLGGTGANTGELFF
cdr3_nt: TGTGCCTGGAGTCTCGGGGGGACAGGAGCGAACACCGGGGAGCTGTTTTTT

j_call: TRBJ2-2
v_call: TRBV5-1
d_call: -
clone_size: -
cdr3_aa: CASSLGQADTGELFF
cdr3_nt: TGCGCCAGCAGCTTGGGACAGGCCGACACCGGGGAGCTGTTTTTT

j_call: TRBJ2-1
v_call: TRBV7-3
d_call: -
clone_size: -
cdr3_aa: CASSLNEVGNEQFF
cdr3_nt: TGTGCCAGCAGCTTAAATGAGGTCGGGAATGAGCAGTTCTTC

j_call: TRBJ1-5
v_call: TRBV6-5
d_call: TRBD1
clone_size: -
cdr3_aa: CASRRTGNSNQPQHF
cdr3_nt: TGTGCCAGCAGGAGGACAGGGAATAGCAATCAGCCCCAGCATTTT

j_call: TRBJ1-1
v_call: TRBV25-1
d_call: -
clone_size: once
cdr3_aa: CASSDEGERMNTEAFF
cdr3_nt: TGTGCCAGCAGTGACGAGGGCGAACGAATGAACACTGAAGCTTTCTTT

j_call: TRBJ2-3
v_call: TRBV7-2
d_call: TRBD2
clone_size: few
cdr3_aa: CASSLALSGGSTDTQYF
cdr3_nt: TGTGCCAGCAGCTTAGCTCTTAGCGGGGGTAGCACAGATACGCAGTATTTT

j_call: TRBJ1-2
v_call: TRBV9
d_call: TRBD1
clone_size: -
cdr3_aa: CASSTGTGKRGYTF
cdr3_nt: TGTGCCAGCAGCACCGGGACAGGCAAGCGGGGCTACACCTTC

j_call: TRBJ2-7
v_call: TRBV18
d_call: -
clone_size: few
cdr3_aa: CASSPEQESYEQYF
cdr3_nt: TGTGCCAGCTCACCAGAACAGGAGTCCTACGAGCAGTACTTC

j_call: TRBJ1-2
v_call: TRBV5-1
d_call: -
clone_size: -
cdr3_aa: CASDPSDSTANYGYTF
cdr3_nt: TGCGCCAGCGATCCCAGCGACAGCACAGCTAACTATGGCTACACCTTC

j_call: TRBJ2-1
v_call: TRBV7-2
d_call: TRBD1
clone_size: -
cdr3_aa: CASSLYRGSYNEQFF
cdr3_nt: TGTGCCAGCAGCTTATACAGGGGATCCTACAATGAGCAGTTCTTC

j_call: TRBJ2-7
v_call: TRBV6-1
d_call: TRBD1
clone_size: -
cdr3_aa: CASSEMSGQGPYEQYF
cdr3_nt: TGTGCCAGCAGTGAAATGAGTGGACAGGGCCCCTACGAGCAGTACTTC

j_call: TRBJ1-2
v_call: TRBV6-5
d_call: TRBD1
clone_size: -
cdr3_aa: CASSYAGGLLPSYTF
cdr3_nt: TGTGCCAGCAGTTACGCAGGGGGCCTCCTCCCTAGCTACACCTTC

j_call: TRBJ2-3
v_call: TRBV5-1
d_call: -
clone_size: -
cdr3_aa: CASSLVAGSSTDTQYF
cdr3_nt: TGCGCCAGCAGCCTGGTGGCGGGATCTAGCACAGATACGCAGTATTTT

j_call: TRBJ1-1
v_call: TRBV6-5
d_call: -
clone_size: few
cdr3_aa: CASSYGRGGNTEAFF
cdr3_nt: TGTGCCAGCAGTTACGGACGGGGGGGAAACACTGAAGCTTTCTTT

j_call: TRBJ2-1
v_call: TRBV7-6
d_call: TRBD2
clone_size: -
cdr3_aa: CASSLAPQNSGGSSYNEQFF
cdr3_nt: TGTGCCAGCAGCTTAGCGCCCCAAAATAGCGGGGGCTCCTCCTACAATGAGCAGTTCTTC

j_call: TRBJ2-2
v_call: TRBV7-2
d_call: -
clone_size: -
cdr3_aa: CASSKQGAGELFF
cdr3_nt: TGTGCCAGCAGCAAACAGGGAGCCGGGGAGCTGTTTTTT

j_call: TRBJ1-1
v_call: TRBV6-1
d_call: TRBD1
clone_size: -
cdr3_aa: CASSEAPYRGTNTEAFF
cdr3_nt: TGTGCCAGCAGTGAGGCCCCATACAGGGGCACAAACACTGAAGCTTTCTTT

j_call: TRBJ1-3
v_call: TRBV10-3
d_call: -
clone_size: few
cdr3_aa: CAIRVLSGNTIYF
cdr3_nt: TGTGCCATCAGGGTACTTTCTGGAAACACCATATATTTT

j_call: TRBJ2-3
v_call: TRBV7-8
d_call: TRBD2
clone_size: -
cdr3_aa: CASSLAGGYTDTQYF
cdr3_nt: TGTGCCAGCAGCTTAGCGGGGGGGTACACAGATACGCAGTATTTT

j_call: TRBJ2-7
v_call: TRBV30
d_call: TRBD1
clone_size: -
cdr3_aa: CAWGLGQGAEQYF
cdr3_nt: TGTGCCTGGGGATTGGGACAGGGCGCCGAGCAGTACTTC

j_call: TRBJ1-1
v_call: TRBV28
d_call: -
clone_size: -
cdr3_aa: CASSLSGYNTEAFF
cdr3_nt: TGTGCCAGCAGTTTGTCAGGCTACAACACTGAAGCTTTCTTT

j_call: TRBJ1-1
v_call: TRBV6-5
d_call: -
clone_size: once
cdr3_aa: CASSYDLNTEAFF
cdr3_nt: TGTGCCAGCAGTTACGACTTGAACACTGAAGCTTTCTTT